This T cell receptor (beta chain) was sequenced for a study of blood T cell repertoires in COVID-19. Overall study context: Samples of COVID-19 (acute and convalescent) were obtained from the United States, Italy and Spain.

The method was immunoSEQ multiplex PCR; TCRdb's version includes in-frame clones alone and lacks a portion of them. The sample holds roughly 90,000 clones, around 85% seen once. The CDR3 runs to 14 residues. Trimming removed 6 bases from V and 0 bases from J, with 12 bases in between. Per the germline V gene, CDR1 is SNHLY and CDR2 is FYNNEI. Specimen: peripheral blood. The origin of this receptor is a woman of 80 years or more with COVID-19, enrolled during active disease. The rearrangement joins TRBV2 to TRBJ2-7; no reliable D call. The CDR3 reads CASRVLHNSYEQYF. CDR3 nucleotides: TGTGCCAGCAGAGTGCTGCACAACTCCTACGAGCAGTACTTC.